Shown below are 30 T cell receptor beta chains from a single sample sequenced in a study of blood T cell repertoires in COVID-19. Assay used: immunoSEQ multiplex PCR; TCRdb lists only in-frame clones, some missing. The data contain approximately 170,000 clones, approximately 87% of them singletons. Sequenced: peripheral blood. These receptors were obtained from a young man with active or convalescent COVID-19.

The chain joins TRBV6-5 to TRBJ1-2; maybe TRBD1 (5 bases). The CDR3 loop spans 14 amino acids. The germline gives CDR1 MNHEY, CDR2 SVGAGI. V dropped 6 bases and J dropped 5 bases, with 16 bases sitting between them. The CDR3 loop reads CASRTGVGPYGYTF. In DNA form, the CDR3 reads TGTGCCAGCAGGACGGGGGTAGGGCCGTATGGCTACACCTTC.

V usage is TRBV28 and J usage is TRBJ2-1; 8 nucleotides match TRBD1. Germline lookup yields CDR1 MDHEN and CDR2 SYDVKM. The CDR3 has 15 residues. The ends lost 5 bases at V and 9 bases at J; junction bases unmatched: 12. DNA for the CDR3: TGTGCCAGCAGTATACCGGGACAGGTTGTAGGTGAGCAGTTCTTC. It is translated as CASSIPGQVVGEQFF.

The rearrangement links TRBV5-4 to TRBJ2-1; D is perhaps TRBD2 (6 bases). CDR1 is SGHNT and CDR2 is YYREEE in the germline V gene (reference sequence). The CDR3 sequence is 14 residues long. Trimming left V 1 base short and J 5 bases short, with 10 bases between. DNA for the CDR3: TGTGCCAGCAGCTTGTGGCGGGAACACAATGAGCAGTTCTTC. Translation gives CASSLWREHNEQFF.

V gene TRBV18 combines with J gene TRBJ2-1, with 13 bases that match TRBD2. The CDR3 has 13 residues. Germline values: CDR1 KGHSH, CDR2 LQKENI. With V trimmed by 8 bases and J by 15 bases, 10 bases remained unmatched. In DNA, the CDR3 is TGTGCCAGCCAAGGGACTAGCGGGATATATCTGTTCTTC. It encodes CASQGTSGIYLFF.

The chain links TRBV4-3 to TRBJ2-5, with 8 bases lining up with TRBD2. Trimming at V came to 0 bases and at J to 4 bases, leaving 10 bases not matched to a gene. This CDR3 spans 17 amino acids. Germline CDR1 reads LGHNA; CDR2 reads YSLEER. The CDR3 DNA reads TGCGCCAGCAGCCAAGATATGGCGGGAGGATTACGAGAGACCCAGTACTTC. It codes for CASSQDMAGGLRETQYF.

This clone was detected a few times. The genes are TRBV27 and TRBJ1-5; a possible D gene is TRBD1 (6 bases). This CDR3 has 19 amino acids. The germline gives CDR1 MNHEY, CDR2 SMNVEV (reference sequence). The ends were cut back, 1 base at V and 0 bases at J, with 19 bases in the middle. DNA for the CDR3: TGTGCCAGCAGTTTATTCGGGATTAAACAGGGCGATAGCAATCAGCCCCAGCATTTT. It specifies CASSLFGIKQGDSNQPQHF.

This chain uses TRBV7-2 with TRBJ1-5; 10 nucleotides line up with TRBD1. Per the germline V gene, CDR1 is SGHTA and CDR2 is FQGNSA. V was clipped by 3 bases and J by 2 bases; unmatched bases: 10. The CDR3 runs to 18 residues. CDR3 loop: CASSFPGTGEGGNQPQHF. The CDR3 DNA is TGTGCCAGCAGCTTTCCCGGGACAGGGGAAGGTGGCAATCAGCCCCAGCATTTT.

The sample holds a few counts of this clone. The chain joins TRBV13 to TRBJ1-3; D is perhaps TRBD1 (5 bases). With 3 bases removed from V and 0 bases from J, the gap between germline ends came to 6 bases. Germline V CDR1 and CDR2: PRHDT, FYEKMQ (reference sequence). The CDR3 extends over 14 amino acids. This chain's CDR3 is CASSFRVSGNTIYF. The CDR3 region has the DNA TGTGCCAGCAGCTTCAGGGTCTCTGGAAACACCATATATTTT.

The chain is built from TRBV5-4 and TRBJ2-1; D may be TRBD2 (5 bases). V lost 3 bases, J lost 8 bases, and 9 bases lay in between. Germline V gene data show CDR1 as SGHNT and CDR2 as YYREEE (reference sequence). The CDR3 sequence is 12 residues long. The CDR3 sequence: CASSSVRDEQFF. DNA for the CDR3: TGTGCCAGCAGCTCAGTGAGGGATGAGCAGTTCTTC.

The CDR3 is CASSIGQGGWLSYGYTF. DNA for the CDR3: TGTGCCAGTAGTATAGGCCAGGGTGGTTGGTTGAGCTATGGCTACACCTTC. This chain joins TRBV19 and TRBJ1-2; D is possibly TRBD1 (5 bases). Germline CDR1 and CDR2: LNHDA and SQIVND (reference sequence). V lost 1 base and J lost 4, with 19 bases in between. CDR3 size: 17 residues.

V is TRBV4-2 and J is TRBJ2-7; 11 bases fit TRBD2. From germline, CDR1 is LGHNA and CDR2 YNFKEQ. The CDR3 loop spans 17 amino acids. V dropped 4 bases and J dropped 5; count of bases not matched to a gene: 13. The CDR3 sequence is CASSRRTLAGGQDEQYF. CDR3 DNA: TGTGCCAGCAGCCGACGGACCCTAGCGGGAGGACAGGACGAGCAGTACTTC.

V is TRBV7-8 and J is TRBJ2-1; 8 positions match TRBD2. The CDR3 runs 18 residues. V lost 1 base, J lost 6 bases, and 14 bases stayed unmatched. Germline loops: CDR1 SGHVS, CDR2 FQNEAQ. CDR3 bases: TGTGCCAGCAGCTTAGGAGCGGGAGCATCATTGGGAGGCAATGAGCAGTTCTTC. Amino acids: CASSLGAGASLGGNEQFF.

CDR3 sequence: CASSLESGQGGLAFF. CDR3 nucleotides: TGCGCCAGCAGCTTGGAGTCCGGACAGGGAGGTTTAGCTTTCTTT. V and J are TRBV5-1 and TRBJ1-1, with 8 nucleotides matching TRBD1. V lost 0 bases to trimming and J lost 10 bases; unmatched junction nucleotides: 11. The CDR3 runs 15 residues. From germline, CDR1 is SGHRS and CDR2 YFSETQ.

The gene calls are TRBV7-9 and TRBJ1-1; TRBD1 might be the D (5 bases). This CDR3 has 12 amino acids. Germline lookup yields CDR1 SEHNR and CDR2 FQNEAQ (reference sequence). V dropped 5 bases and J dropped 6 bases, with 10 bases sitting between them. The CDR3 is CASSIRVPEAFF. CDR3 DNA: TGTGCCAGCAGCATCAGGGTCCCTGAAGCTTTCTTT.

The CDR3 DNA follows: TGCGCCAGCAGCCAAGCCAGCGGACTAGAAGGCACAGATACGCAGTATTTT. Protein sequence: CASSQASGLEGTDTQYF. The chain couples TRBV4-3 to TRBJ2-3, with 7 bases matching TRBD2. CDR1 and CDR2 from the germline V gene are LGHNA and YSLEER. The CDR3 contains 17 residues. V trimming: 1 base; J trimming: 1 base; junction bases outside the gene matches: 8.

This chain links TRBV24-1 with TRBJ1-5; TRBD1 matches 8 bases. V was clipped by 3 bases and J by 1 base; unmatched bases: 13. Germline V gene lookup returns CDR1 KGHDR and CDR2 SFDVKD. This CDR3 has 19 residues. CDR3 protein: CATSDAARGRMPSNQPQHF. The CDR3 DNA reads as TGTGCCACCAGTGATGCCGCCAGGGGGCGAATGCCCAGCAATCAGCCCCAGCATTTT.

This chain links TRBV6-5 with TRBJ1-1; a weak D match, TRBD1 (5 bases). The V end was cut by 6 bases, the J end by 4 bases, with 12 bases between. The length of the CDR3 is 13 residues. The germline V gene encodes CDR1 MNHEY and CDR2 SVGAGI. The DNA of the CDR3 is TGTGCCAGCAGCGCAGCAGGGCGCACTGAAGCTTTCTTT. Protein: CASSAAGRTEAFF.

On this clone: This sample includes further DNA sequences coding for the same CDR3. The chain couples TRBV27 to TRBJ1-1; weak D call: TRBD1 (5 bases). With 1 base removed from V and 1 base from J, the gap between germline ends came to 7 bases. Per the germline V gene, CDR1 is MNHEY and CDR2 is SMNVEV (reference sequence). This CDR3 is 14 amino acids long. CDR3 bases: TGTGCCAGCAGTTTATTAAGGGGGAACACTGAAGCTTTCTTT. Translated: CASSLLRGNTEAFF.

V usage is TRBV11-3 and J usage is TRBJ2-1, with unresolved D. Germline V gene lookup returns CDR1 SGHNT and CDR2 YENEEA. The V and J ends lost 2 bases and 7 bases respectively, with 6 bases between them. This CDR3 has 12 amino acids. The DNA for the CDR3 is TGTGCCAGCAGCTTAACTTTTAATGAGCAGTTCTTC. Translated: CASSLTFNEQFF.

The chain's CDR3 is CASSVLLGRDGYTF. DNA of the CDR3: TGTGCCAGCAGTGTCCTCTTGGGGCGAGATGGCTACACCTTC. The chain joins TRBV2 to TRBJ1-2; weak D call: TRBD1 (5 bases). CDR3 size: 14 residues. Germline CDR1 SNHLY, CDR2 FYNNEI. The V gene lost 4 bases and the J gene lost 6 bases, with 15 bases spanning the gap.

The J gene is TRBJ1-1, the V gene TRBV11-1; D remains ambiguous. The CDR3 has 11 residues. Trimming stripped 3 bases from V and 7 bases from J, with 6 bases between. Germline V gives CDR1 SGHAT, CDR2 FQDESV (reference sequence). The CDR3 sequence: CASSFEGEAFF. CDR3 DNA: TGTGCCAGCAGCTTTGAGGGTGAAGCTTTCTTT.

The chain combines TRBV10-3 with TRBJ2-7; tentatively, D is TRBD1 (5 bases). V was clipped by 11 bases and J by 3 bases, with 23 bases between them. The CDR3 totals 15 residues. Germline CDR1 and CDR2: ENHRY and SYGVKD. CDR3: CAASPTGEPYYEQYV. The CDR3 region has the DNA TGTGCCGCCTCCCCCACAGGAGAGCCTTACTACGAGCAGTACGTC.

The CDR3 region has the DNA TGTGCCAGCAGCTTAGGTTGGGACAGGGGGAACACCGGGGAGCTGTTTTTT. Translated: CASSLGWDRGNTGELFF. The chain uses TRBV11-3 and TRBJ2-2; 10 bases fit TRBD1. The germline gives CDR1 SGHNT, CDR2 YENEEA. V lost 1 base to trimming and J lost 1 base; unmatched junction nucleotides: 3. The CDR3 extends over 17 amino acids.

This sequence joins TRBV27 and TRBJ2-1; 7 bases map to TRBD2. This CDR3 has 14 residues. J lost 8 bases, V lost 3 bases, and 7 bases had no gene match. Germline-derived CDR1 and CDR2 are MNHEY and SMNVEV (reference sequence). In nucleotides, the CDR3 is TGTGCCAGCAGTTTCCGGGGAGGGTATGATGAGCAGTTCTTC. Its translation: CASSFRGGYDEQFF.

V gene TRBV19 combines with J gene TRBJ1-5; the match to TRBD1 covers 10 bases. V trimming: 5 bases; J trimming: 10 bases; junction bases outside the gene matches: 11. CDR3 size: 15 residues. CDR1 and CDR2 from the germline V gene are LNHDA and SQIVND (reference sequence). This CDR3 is CASSPRGTGATPQHF. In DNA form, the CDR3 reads TGTGCCAGTAGTCCTAGAGGGACAGGGGCCACTCCCCAGCATTTT.

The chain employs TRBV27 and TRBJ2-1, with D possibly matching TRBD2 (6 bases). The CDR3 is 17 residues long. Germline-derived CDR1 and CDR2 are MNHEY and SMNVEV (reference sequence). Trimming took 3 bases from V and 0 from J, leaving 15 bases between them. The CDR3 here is CASSFRDSANSYNEQFF. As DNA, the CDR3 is TGTGCCAGCAGTTTTCGGGACTCCGCCAACTCCTACAATGAGCAGTTCTTC.

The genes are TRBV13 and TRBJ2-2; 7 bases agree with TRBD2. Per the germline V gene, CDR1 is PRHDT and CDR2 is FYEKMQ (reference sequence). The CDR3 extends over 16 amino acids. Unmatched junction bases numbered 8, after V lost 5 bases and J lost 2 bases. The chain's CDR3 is CASSIGLVGNTGELFF. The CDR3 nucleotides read TGTGCCAGCAGCATCGGACTAGTAGGCAACACCGGGGAGCTGTTTTTT.

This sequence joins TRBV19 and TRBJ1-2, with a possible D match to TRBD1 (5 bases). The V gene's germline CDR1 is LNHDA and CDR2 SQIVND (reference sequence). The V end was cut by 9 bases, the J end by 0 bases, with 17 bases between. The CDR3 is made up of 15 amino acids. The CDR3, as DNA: TGTGCCAGCAGACAAGAAAAACAGGCTAACTATGGCTACACCTTC. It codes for CASRQEKQANYGYTF.

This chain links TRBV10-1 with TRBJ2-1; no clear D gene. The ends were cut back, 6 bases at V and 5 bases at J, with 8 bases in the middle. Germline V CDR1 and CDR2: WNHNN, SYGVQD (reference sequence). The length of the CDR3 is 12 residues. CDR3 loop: CASSVLNNEQFF. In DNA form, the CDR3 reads TGCGCCAGCAGCGTATTAAACAATGAGCAGTTCTTC.

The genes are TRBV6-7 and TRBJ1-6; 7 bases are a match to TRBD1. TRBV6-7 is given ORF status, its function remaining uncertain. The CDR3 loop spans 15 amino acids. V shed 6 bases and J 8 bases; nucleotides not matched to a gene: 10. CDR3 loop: CASSQNAGTDSPLHF. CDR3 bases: TGTGCCAGCAGCCAAAACGCAGGGACAGATTCACCCCTCCACTTT.